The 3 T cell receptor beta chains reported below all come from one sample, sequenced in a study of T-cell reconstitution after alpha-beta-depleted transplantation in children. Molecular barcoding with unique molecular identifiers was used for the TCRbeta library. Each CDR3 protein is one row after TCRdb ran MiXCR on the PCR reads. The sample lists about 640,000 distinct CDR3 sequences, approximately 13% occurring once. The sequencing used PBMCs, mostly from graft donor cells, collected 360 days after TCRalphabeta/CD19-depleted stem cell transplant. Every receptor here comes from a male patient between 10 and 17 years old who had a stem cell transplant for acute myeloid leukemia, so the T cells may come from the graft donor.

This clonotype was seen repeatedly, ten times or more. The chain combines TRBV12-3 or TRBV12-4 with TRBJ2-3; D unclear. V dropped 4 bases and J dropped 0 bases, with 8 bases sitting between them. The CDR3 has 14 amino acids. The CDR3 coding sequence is TGTGCCAGCAGTTCTAGACCCAGCACAGATACGCAGTATTTT. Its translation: CASSSRPSTDTQYF.

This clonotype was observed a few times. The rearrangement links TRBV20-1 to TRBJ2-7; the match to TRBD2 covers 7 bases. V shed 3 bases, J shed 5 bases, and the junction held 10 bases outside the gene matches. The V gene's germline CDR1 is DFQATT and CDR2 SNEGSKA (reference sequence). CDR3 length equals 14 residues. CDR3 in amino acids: CSASPGAGWDEQYF. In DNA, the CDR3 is TGCAGTGCTAGTCCGGGAGCGGGATGGGACGAGCAGTACTTC.

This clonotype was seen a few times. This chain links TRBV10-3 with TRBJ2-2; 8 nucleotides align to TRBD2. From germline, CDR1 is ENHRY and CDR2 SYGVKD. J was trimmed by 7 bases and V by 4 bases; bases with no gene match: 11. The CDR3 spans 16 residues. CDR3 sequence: CAISVRREGRGGELFF. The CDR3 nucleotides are TGTGCCATCAGTGTACGACGGGAGGGCCGTGGCGGGGAGCTGTTTTTT.